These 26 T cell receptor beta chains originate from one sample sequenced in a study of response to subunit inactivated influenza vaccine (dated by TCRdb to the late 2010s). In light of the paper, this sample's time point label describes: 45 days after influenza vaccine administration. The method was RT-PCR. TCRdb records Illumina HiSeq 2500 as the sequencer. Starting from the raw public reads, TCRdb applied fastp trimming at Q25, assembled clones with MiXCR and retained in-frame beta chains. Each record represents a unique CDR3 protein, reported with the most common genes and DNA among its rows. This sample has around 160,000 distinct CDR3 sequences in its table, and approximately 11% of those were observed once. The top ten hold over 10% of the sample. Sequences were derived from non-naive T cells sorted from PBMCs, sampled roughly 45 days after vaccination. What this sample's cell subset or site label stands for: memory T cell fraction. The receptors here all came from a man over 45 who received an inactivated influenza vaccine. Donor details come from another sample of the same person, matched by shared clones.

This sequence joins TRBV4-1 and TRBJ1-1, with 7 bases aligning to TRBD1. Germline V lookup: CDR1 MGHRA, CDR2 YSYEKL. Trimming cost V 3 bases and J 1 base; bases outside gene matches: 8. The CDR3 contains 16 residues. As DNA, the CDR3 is TGCGCCAGCAGCCAGGTTTCGACAGGGCAGAACACTGAAGCTTTCTTT. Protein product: CASSQVSTGQNTEAFF.

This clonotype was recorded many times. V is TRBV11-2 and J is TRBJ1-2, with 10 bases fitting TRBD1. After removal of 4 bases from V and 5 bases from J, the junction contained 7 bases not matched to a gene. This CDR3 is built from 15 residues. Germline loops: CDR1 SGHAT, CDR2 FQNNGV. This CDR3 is CASSSTRTGGYGYTF. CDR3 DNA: TGTGCCAGCAGCTCGACTCGGACAGGGGGATATGGCTACACCTTC.

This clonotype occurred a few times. Here the CDR3 reads CASGAANSGNTIYF. The CDR3 DNA follows: TGTGCCAGCGGGGCGGCGAACTCTGGAAACACCATATATTTT. The chain carries TRBV9 and TRBJ1-3; D possibly corresponds to TRBD1 (5 bases). V lost 7 bases and J lost 0, with 11 bases in between. The CDR3 consists of 14 residues. The germline CDR1 and CDR2 sequences are SGDLS and YYNGEE.

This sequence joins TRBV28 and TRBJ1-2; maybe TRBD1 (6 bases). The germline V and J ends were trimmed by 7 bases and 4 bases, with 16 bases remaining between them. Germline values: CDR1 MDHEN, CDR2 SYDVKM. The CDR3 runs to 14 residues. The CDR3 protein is CASTTAGGIYGYTF. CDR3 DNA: TGTGCCAGCACCACTGCTGGGGGCATCTATGGCTACACCTTC.

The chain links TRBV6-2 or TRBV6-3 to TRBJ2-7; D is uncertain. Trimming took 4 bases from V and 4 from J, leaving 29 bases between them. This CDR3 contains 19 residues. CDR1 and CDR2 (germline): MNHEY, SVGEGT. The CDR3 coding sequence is TGTGCCAGCAGTTCCCCCTCCCCTCATCGACCCCCCGTTGTGTACGAGCAGTACTTC. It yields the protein CASSSPSPHRPPVVYEQYF.

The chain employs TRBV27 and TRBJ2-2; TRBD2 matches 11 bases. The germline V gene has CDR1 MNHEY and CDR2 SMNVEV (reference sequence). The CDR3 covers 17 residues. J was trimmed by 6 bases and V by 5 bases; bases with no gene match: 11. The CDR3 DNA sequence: TGTGCCAGCAGTCGACTAGCGGGGAATAGAGCGTCCGGGGAGCTGTTTTTT. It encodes CASSRLAGNRASGELFF.

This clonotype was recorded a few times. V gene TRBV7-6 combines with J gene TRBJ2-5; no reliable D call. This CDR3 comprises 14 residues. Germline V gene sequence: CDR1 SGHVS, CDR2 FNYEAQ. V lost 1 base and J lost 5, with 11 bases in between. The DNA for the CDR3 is TGTGCCAGCAGCTTAGAGGGTAGTGTCGAGACCCAGTACTTC. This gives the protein CASSLEGSVETQYF.

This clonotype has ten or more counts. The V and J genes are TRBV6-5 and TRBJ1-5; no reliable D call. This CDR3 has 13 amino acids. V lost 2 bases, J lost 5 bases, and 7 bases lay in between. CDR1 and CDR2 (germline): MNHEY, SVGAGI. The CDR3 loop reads CASSYNRDQPQHF. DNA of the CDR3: TGTGCCAGCAGTTACAATAGGGATCAGCCCCAGCATTTT.

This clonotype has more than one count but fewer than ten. As DNA, the CDR3 is TGTGCCAGCAGGACAAGAGCACCAGATACGCAGTATTTT. Its protein is CASRTRAPDTQYF. This chain joins TRBV18 and TRBJ2-3, with D possibly TRBD1 on 5 matching bases. Germline values: CDR1 KGHSH, CDR2 LQKENI. This CDR3 contains 13 residues. V shed 8 bases and J shed 4 bases, with 13 bases lying between them.

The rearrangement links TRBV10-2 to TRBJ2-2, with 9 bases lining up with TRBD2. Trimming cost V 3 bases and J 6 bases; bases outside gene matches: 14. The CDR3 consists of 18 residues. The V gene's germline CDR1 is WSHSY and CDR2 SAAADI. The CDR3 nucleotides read TGCGCCAGCAGTGACCCCGGGCTAGCGGGACGTTGGTCCGGGGAGCTGTTTTTT. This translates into CASSDPGLAGRWSGELFF.

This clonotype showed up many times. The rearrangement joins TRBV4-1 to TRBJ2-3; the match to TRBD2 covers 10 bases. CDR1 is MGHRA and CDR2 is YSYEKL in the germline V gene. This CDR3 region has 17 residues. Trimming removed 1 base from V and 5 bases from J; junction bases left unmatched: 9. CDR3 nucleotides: TGCGCCAGCAGCCAAGGCGCTGGTAGCGGGGGGATAGATACGCAGTATTTT. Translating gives CASSQGAGSGGIDTQYF.

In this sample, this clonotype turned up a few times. Written as DNA, the CDR3 is TGTGCCAGCAGTTTGGCCGCCGCGCTCTCCTCTGGGGCCAACGTCCTGACTTTC. Its protein is CASSLAAALSSGANVLTF. This sequence joins TRBV27 and TRBJ2-6; D remains ambiguous. CDR1 and CDR2 (germline): MNHEY, SMNVEV (reference sequence). This CDR3 spans 18 amino acids. Trimming removed 3 bases at V and 0 bases at J, with 15 bases between.

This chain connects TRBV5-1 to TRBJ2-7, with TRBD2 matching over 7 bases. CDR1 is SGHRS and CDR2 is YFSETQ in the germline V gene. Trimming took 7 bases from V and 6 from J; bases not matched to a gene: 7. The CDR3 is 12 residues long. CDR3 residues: CASGPREGEQYF. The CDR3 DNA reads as TGCGCCAGCGGCCCAAGGGAGGGCGAGCAGTACTTC.

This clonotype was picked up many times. The CDR3 DNA reads as TGTGCCAGCAGTGACCTAGCGGGAGATGAGACCCAGTACTTC. Protein sequence: CASSDLAGDETQYF. The chain is built from TRBV2 and TRBJ2-5; 10 positions match TRBD2. The trim removed 3 bases at V and 5 bases at J, leaving 3 bases unmatched. Germline CDR1 and CDR2: SNHLY and FYNNEI. The CDR3 runs 14 residues.

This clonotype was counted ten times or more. Here the CDR3 DNA reads TGTGCCACCAGCAGAGGAGACAGGGGATCAGGTAACGAGCAGTACTTC. Translating gives CATSRGDRGSGNEQYF. V usage is TRBV15 and J usage is TRBJ2-7, with 8 bases aligning to TRBD1. The CDR3 loop spans 16 amino acids. Germline V gene sequence: CDR1 LNHNV, CDR2 YYDKDF (reference sequence). Trimming at V came to 1 base and at J to 5 bases, leaving 10 bases not matched to a gene.

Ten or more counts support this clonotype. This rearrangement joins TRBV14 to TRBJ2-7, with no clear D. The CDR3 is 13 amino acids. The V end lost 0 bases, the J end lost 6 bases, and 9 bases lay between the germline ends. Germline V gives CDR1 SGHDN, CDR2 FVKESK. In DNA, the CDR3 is TGTGCCAGCAGCCAAGATCGGCTAAGCGAGCAGTACTTC. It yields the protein CASSQDRLSEQYF.

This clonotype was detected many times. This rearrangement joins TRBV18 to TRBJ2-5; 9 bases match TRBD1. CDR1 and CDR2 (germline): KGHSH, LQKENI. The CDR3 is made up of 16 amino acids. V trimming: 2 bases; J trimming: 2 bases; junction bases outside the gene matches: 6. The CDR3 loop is CASSPFTGGLQETQYF. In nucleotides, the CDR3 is TGTGCCAGCTCACCATTCACAGGGGGCCTTCAAGAGACCCAGTACTTC.

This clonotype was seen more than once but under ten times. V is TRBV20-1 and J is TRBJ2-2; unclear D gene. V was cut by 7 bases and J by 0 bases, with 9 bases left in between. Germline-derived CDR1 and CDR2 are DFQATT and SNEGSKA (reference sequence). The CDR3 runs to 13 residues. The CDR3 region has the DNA TGCAGTGTTAGGAGCCCGAACACCGGGGAGCTGTTTTTT. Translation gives CSVRSPNTGELFF.

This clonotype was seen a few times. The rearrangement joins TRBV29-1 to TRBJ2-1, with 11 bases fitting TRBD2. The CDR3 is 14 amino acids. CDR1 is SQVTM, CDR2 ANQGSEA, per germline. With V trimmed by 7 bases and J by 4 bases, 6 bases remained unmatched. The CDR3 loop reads CSGSGGEGYNEQFF. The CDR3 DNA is TGCAGCGGTAGCGGGGGGGAAGGGTACAATGAGCAGTTCTTC.

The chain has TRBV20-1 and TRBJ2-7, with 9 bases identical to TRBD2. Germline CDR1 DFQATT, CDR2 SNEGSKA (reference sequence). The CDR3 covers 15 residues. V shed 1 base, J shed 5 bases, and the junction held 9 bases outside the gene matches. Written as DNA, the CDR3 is TGCAGTGCTAGAGTGGGAAGCGGGAGGTTCGACGAGCAGTACTTC. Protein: CSARVGSGRFDEQYF.

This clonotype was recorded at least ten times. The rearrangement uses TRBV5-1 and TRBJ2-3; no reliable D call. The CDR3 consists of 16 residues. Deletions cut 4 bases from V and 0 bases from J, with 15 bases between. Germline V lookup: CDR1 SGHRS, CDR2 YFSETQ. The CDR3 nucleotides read TGCGCCAGCAGCCATATTCCGTCCTTTAGCACAGATACGCAGTATTTT. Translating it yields CASSHIPSFSTDTQYF.

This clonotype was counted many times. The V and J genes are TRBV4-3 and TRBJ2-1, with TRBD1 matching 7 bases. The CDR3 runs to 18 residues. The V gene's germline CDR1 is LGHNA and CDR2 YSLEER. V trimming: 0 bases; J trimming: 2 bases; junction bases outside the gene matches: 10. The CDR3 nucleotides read TGCGCCAGCAGCCAAGACTTTCTCCCGAGGGGGCCCTACAATGAGCAGTTCTTC. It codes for CASSQDFLPRGPYNEQFF.

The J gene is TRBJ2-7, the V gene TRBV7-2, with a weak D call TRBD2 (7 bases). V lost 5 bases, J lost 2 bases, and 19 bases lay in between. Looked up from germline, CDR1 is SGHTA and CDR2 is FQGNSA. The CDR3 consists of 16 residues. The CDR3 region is CASSPLGGGAAYEQYF. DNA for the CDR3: TGTGCCAGCAGCCCCCTGGGGGGGGGCGCAGCCTACGAGCAGTACTTC.

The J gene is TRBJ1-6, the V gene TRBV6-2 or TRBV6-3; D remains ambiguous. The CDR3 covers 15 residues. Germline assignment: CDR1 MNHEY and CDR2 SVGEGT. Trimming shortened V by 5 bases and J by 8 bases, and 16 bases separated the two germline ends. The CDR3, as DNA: TGTGCCAGCAGTACCGCGGCACTGAGGTATTCACCCCTCCACTTT. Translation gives CASSTAALRYSPLHF.

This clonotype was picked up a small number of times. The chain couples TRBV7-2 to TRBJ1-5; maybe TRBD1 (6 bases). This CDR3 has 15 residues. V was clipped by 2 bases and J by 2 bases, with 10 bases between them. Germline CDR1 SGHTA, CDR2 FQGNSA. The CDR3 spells CASSLQAGGNQPQHF. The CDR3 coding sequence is TGTGCCAGCAGCTTACAAGCAGGGGGCAATCAGCCCCAGCATTTT. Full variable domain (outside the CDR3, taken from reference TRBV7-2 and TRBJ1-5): GAGVSQSPSNKVTEKGKDVELRCDPISGHTALYWYRQSLGQGLEFLIYFQGNSAPDKSGLPSDRFSAERTGGSVSTLTIQRTQQEDSAVYLCASSLQAGGNQPQHFGDGTRLSIL.

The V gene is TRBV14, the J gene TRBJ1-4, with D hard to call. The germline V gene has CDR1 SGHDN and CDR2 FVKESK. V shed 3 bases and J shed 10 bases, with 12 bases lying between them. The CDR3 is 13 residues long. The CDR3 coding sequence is TGTGCCAGCAGCCAGTCCCGGGAGACAAAACTGTTTTTT. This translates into CASSQSRETKLFF.